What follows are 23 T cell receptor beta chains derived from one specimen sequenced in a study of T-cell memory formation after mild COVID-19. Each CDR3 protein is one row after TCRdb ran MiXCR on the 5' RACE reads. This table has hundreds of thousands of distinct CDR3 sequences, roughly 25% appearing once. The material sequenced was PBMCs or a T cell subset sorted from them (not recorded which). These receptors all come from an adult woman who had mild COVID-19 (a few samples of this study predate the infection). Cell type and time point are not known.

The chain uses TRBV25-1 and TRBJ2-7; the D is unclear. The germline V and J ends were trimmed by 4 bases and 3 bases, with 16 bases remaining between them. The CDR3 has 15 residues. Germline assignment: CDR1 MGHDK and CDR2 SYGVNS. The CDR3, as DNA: TGTGCCAGCAGTGTGATTTCCGGGCCCTTCTACGAGCAGTACTTC. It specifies CASSVISGPFYEQYF.

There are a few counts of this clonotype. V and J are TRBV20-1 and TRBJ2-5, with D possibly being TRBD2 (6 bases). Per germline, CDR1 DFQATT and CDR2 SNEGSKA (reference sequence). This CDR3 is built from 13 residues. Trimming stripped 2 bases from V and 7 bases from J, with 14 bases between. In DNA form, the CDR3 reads TGCAGTGCTAGAACACTAGCTATGGGGACCCAGTACTTC. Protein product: CSARTLAMGTQYF.

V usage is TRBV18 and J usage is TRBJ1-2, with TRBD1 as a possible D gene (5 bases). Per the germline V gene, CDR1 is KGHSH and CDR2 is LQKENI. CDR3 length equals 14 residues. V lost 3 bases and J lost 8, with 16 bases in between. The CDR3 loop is CASSPDGGVRGYTF. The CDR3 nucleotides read TGTGCCAGCTCACCGGACGGAGGGGTGAGGGGCTACACCTTC.

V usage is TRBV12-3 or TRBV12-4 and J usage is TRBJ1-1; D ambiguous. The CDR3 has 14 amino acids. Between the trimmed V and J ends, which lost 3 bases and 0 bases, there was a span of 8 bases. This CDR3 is CASSFMGMNTEAFF. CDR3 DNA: TGTGCCAGCAGTTTTATGGGTATGAACACTGAAGCTTTCTTT.

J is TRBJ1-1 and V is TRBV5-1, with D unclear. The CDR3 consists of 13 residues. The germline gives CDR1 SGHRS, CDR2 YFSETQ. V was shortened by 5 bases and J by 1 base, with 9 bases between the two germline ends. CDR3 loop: CASRAQENTEAFF. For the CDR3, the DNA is TGCGCCAGCAGGGCGCAGGAGAACACTGAAGCTTTCTTT.

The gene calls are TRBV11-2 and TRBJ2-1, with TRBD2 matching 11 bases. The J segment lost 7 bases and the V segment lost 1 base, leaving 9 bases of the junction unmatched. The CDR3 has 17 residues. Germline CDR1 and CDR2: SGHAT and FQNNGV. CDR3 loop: CASSLAGLAGGQNEQFF. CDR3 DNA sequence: TGTGCCAGCAGCTTAGCGGGTCTAGCGGGGGGACAGAATGAGCAGTTCTTC.

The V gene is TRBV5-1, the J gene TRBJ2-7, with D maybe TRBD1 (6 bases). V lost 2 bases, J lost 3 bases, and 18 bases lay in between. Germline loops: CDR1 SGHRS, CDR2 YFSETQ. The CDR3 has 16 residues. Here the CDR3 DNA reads TGCGCCAGCAGCTTATCTACGCCCCAACAGGGCTACGAGCAGTACTTC. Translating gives CASSLSTPQQGYEQYF.

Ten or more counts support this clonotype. The CDR3 spells CASSFQGLQETQYF. CDR3 DNA sequence: TGCGCCAGCAGCTTTCAGGGTCTCCAAGAGACCCAGTACTTC. This sequence joins TRBV5-1 and TRBJ2-5; tentative D call: TRBD1 (5 bases). Trimming took off 2 bases at V and 1 base at J, with 9 bases between the two ends. The CDR3 consists of 14 residues. CDR1 is SGHRS and CDR2 is YFSETQ in the germline V gene.

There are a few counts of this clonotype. CDR3 nucleotide sequence: TGCGCCAGCAGCCAAGATGAGGTTGCTAGGCCGCTAGGGAACACCGGGGAGCTGTTTTTT. Translating it yields CASSQDEVARPLGNTGELFF. This sequence joins TRBV4-1 and TRBJ2-2; D unresolved. The CDR3 is 20 residues long. Per the germline V gene, CDR1 is MGHRA and CDR2 is YSYEKL. Trimming cost V 0 bases and J 1 base, with 21 bases left between them.

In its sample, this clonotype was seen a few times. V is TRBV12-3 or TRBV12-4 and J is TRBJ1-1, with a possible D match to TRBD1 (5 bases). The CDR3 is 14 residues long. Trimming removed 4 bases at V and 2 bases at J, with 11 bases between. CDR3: CASSYSDSNTEAFF. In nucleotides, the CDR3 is TGTGCCAGCAGTTATTCCGACAGTAACACTGAAGCTTTCTTT.

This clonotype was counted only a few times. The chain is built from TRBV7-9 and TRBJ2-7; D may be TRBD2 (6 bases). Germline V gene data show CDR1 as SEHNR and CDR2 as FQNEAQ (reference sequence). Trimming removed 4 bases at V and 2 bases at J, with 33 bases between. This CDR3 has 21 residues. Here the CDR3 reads CASSSPVAGAGSEVPTYEQYF. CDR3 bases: TGTGCCAGCAGCTCCCCCGTCGCTGGAGCCGGGAGCGAGGTACCTACCTACGAGCAGTACTTC.

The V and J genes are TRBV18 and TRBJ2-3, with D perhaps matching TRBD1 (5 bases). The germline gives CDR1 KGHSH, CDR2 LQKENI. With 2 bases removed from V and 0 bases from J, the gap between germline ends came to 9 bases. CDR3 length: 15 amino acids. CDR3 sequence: CASSPGASSTDTQYF. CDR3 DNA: TGTGCCAGCTCACCAGGGGCCTCTAGCACAGATACGCAGTATTTT. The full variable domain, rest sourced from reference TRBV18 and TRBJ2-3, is NAGVMQNPRHLVRRRGQEARLRCSPMKGHSHVYWYRQLPEEGLKFMVYLQKENIIDESGMPKERFSAEFPKEGPSILRIQQVVRGDSAAYFCASSPGASSTDTQYFGPGTRLTVL.

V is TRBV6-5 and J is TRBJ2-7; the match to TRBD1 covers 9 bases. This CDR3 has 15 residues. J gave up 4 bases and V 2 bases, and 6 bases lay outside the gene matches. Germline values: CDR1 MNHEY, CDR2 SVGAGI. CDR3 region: CASSYMTGGLYEQYF. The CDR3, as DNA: TGTGCCAGCAGTTACATGACAGGGGGACTATACGAGCAGTACTTC.

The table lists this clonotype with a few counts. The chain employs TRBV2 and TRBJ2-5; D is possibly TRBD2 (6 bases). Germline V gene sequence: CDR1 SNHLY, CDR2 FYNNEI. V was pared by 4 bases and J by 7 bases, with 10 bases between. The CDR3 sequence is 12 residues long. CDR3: CASSAGDGTQYF. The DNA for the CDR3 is TGTGCCAGCAGTGCGGGGGATGGGACCCAGTACTTC.

This chain's CDR3 is CASSPASAAPTEAFF. In DNA form, the CDR3 reads TGTGCCAGCAGCCCAGCGTCGGCCGCACCCACTGAAGCTTTCTTT. The V call is TRBV11-3, the J call TRBJ1-1; D gene unclear. The V end was cut by 5 bases, the J end by 4 bases, with 17 bases between. Germline V gene lookup returns CDR1 SGHNT and CDR2 YENEEA. The CDR3 is 15 amino acids.

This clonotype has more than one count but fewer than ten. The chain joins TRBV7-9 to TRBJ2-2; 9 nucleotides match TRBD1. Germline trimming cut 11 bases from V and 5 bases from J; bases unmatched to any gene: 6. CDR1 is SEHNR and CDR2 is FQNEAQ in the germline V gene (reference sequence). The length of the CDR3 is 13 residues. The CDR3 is CARGGTGTGELFF. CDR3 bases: TGTGCCCGAGGAGGGACAGGGACCGGGGAGCTGTTTTTT.

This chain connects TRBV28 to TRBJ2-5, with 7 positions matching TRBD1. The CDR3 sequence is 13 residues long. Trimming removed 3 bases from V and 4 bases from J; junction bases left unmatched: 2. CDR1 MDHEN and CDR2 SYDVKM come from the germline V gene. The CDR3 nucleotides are TGTGCCAGCAGTTTCTACAGGGGAGAGACCCAGTACTTC. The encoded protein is CASSFYRGETQYF.

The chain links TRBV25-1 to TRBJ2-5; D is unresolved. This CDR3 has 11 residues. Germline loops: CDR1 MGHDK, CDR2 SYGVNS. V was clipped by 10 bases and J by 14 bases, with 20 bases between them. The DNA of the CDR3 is TGTGCCACCCAAATGTTGGAACACGAATACTTC. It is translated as CATQMLEHEYF.

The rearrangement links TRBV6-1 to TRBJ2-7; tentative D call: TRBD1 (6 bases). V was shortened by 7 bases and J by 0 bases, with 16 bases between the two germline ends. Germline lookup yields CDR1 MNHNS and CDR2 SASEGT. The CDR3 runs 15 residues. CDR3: CASTSPGQSSYEQYF. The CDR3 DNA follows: TGTGCCAGCACTTCACCTGGACAGAGCTCCTACGAGCAGTACTTC.

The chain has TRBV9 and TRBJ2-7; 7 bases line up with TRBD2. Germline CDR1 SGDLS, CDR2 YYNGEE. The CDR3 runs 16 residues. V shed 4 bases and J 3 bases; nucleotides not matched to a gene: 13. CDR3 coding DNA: TGTGCCAGCAGCACCGAGGAGACTAGCTTGCTCTACGAGCAGTACTTC. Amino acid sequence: CASSTEETSLLYEQYF.

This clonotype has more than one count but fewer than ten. Here the CDR3 reads CASSQVASGNEQFF. The CDR3 region has the DNA TGTGCCAGCAGCCAAGTCGCTAGCGGGAATGAGCAGTTCTTC. The chain joins TRBV3-1 to TRBJ2-1, with TRBD2 identical over 8 bases. V lost 1 base and J lost 7; bases outside the gene matches: 3. Germline CDR1 and CDR2: LGHDT and YNNKEL (reference sequence). The CDR3 is 14 amino acids.

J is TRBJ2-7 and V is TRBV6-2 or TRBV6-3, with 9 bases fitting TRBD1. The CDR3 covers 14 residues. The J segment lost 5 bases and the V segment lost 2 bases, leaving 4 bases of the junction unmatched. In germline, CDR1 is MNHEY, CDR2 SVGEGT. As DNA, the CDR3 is TGTGCCAGCAGTTACACAGGGGGCGGCCACGAGCAGTACTTC. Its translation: CASSYTGGGHEQYF.

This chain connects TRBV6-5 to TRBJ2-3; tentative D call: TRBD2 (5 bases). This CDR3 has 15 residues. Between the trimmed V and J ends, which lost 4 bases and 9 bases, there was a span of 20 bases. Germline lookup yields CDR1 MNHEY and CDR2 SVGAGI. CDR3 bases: TGTGCCAGCAGTTCTCGGACTGCCCGTCCTGGGACGCAGTATTTT. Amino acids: CASSSRTARPGTQYF.